The entry that follows covers one T cell receptor (beta chain) sequence. Germline loops: CDR1 SQVTM, CDR2 ANQGSEA. The CDR3 has 15 amino acids. V was cut by 0 bases and J by 4 bases, with 12 bases left in between. These data are taken from a study of spatial heterogeneity in lung cancer. Time point in this sample: sample taken at primary tumor resection. From tumor, nontumor lung or frozen PBMC, whole RNA was taken unsorted for sequencing. TCRdb processed the 5' RACE reads anew with MiXCR; each CDR3 protein has one entry. The profile covers roughly 17,000 distinct CDR3 sequences, with 20% to 25% appearing a single time and under 20% taken by the ten largest.

The clonotype was recovered from a female donor with early-stage non-small cell lung cancer. The specimen comprised PBMCs, sampled at surgery. The rearrangement joins TRBV29-1 to TRBJ2-2; possibly TRBD1 or TRBD2 for D (5 bases each). CDR3 sequence: CSVEELGTGTGELFF. In DNA, the CDR3 is TGCAGCGTTGAAGAATTGGGGACGGGCACCGGGGAGCTGTTTTTT.